The sample holds many counts of the clone carrying this TCR beta chain. As yet, its antigen is unknown. Documented time point: patch test 1, 2 weeks after DPC sensitization. Documented treatment: therapeutic diphenylcyclopropenone sensitization with weekly scalp DPC. Staff drew blood before applying each patch test. CDR3 length: 15 amino acids. J gave up 3 bases and V 5 bases, and 4 bases lay outside the gene matches. Germline CDR1 reads MRHNA; CDR2 reads SNTAGT. TCRdb analysed the RACE reads with MiXCR anew, one entry per CDR3 protein. This sample carries around 380,000 distinct CDR3 sequences, 4.8% of them seen once, and the ten largest clones take 2% to 2.5%. The sample comes from a study of human T cells and chemical hapten exposure. Overall study findings and caveats: Counts of TCRs above 1 in 1000 frequency stayed unchanged with DPC sensitization.

This chain uses TRBV6-4 with TRBJ2-3, with 11 bases that match TRBD2. The receptor was isolated from a woman between 50 and 59 years old with alopecia areata. Some clones in this sample may be carry-over from other donors' samples. The specimen comprised whole blood, sampled in connection with sensitization to the hapten diphenylcyclopropenone (DPC). DNA of the CDR3: TGTGCCAGCAGTACTAGCGGGAGATTAACAGATACGCAGTATTTT. Translated: CASSTSGRLTDTQYF.